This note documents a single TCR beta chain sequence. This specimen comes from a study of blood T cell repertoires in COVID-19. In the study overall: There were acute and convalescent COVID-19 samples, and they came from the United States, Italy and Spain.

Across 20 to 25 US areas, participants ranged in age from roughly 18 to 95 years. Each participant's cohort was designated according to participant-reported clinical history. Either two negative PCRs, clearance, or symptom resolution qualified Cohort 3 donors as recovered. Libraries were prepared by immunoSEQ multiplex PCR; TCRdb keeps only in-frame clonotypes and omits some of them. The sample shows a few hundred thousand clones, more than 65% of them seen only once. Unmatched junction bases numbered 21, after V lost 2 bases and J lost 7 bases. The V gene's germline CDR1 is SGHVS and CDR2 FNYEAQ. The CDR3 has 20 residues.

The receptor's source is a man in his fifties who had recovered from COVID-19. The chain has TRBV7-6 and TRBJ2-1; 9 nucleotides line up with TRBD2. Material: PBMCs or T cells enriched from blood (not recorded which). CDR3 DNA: TGTGCCAGCAGCTTACTGGTCAGTAGCGGGGGAACGGAACGGGTTAATGAGCAGTTCTTC. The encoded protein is CASSLLVSSGGTERVNEQFF. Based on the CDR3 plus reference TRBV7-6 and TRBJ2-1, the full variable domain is GAGVSQSPRYKVTKRGQDVALRCDPISGHVSLYWYRQALGQGPEFLTYFNYEAQQDKSGLPNDRFSAERPEGSISTLTIQRTEQRDSAMYRCASSLLVSSGGTERVNEQFFGPGTRLTVL.